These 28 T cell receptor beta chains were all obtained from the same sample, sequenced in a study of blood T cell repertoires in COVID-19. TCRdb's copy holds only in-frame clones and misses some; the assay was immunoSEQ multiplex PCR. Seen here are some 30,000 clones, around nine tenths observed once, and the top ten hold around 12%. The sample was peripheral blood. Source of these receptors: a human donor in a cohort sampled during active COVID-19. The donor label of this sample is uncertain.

CDR3 DNA sequence: TGTGCCAGCAGCCAAGATGGTAAAGATTTGGTACCTCTGCGGCAGTTCTTC. This translates into CASSQDGKDLVPLRQFF. V is TRBV14 and J is TRBJ2-1; D gene unclear. The CDR3 extends over 17 amino acids. From germline, CDR1 is SGHDN and CDR2 FVKESK. V lost 0 bases to trimming and J lost 12 bases, with 24 bases between them.

DNA of the CDR3: TGCGCCAGCAGCTTGTCCCGAGAGACCCAGTACTTC. Translating gives CASSLSRETQYF. The chain carries TRBV5-1 and TRBJ2-5; D unclear. The CDR3 consists of 12 residues. Germline loops: CDR1 SGHRS, CDR2 YFSETQ. With 1 base removed from V and 4 bases from J, the gap between germline ends came to 5 bases.

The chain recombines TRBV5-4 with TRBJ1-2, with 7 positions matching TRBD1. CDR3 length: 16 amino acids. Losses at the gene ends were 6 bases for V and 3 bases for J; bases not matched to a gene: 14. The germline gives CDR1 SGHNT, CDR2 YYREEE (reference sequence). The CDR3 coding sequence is TGTGCCAGCACCCGAGGGGGCAGGGCCTACGACTATGGCTACACCTTC. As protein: CASTRGGRAYDYGYTF.

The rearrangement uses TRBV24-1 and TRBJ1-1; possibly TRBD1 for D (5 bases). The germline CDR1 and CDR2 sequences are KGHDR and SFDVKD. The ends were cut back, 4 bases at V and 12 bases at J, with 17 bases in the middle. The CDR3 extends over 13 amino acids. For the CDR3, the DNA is TGTGCCACCAGTGACCAGGGTTTTTTTGGTACTTTCTTT. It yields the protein CATSDQGFFGTFF.

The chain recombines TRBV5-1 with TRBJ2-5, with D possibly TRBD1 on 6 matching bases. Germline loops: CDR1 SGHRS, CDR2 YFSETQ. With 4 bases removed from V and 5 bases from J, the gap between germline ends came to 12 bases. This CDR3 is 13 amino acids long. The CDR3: CASSDGTTETQYF. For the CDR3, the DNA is TGCGCCAGCAGCGACGGGACAACGGAGACCCAGTACTTC.

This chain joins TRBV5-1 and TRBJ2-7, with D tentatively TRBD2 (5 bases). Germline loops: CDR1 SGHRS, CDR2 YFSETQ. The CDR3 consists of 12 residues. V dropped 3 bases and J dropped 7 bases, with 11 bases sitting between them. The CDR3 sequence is CASSWEEGEQYF. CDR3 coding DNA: TGCGCCAGCAGCTGGGAAGAGGGAGAGCAGTACTTC.

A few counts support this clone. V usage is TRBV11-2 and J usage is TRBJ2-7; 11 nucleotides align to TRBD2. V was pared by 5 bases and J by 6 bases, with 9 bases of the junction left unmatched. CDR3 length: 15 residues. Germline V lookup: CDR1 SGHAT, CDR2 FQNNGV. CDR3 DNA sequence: TGTGCCAGCAGCCAAAGACTAGCGGGGTGGGGCGAGCAGTACTTC. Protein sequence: CASSQRLAGWGEQYF.

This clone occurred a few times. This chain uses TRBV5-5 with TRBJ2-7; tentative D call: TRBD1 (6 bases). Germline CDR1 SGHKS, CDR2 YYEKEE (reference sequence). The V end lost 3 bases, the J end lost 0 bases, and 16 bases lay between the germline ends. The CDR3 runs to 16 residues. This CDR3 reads CASSSEPGTSSYEQYF. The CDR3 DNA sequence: TGTGCCAGCAGCTCGGAACCCGGGACAAGCTCCTACGAGCAGTACTTC.

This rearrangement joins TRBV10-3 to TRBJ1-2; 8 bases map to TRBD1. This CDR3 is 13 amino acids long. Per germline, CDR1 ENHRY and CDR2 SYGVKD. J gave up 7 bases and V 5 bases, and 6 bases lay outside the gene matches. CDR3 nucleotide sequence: TGTGCCATCAGTCTCGGACAGGGTGGTGGCTACACCTTC. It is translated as CAISLGQGGGYTF.

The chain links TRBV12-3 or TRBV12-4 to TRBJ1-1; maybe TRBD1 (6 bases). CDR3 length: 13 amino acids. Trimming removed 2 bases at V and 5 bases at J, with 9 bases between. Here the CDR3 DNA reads TGTGCCAGCAGTTTAATTCAGGGGACTGAAGCTTTCTTT. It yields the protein CASSLIQGTEAFF.

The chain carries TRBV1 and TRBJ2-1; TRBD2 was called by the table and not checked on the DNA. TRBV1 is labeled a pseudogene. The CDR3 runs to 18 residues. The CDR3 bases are TGCACCAGCAGCCAAGATCGGGGCGGGGTTTCCCTTGGGTATGAGCAGTTCTTC. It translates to CTSSQDRGGVSLGYEQFF.

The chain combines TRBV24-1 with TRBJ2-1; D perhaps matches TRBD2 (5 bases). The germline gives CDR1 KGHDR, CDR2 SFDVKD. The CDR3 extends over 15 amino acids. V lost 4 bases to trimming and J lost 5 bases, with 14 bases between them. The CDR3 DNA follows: TGTGCCACCAGTGAAACTAGAGTGACCCACAATGAGCAGTTCTTC. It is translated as CATSETRVTHNEQFF.

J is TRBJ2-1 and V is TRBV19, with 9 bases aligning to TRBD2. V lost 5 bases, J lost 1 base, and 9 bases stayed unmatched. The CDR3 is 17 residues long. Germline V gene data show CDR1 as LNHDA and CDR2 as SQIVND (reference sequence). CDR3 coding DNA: TGTGCCAGTAGTCCCTCAGCGGGAGGAGGGTCCTACAATGAGCAGTTCTTC. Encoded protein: CASSPSAGGGSYNEQFF.

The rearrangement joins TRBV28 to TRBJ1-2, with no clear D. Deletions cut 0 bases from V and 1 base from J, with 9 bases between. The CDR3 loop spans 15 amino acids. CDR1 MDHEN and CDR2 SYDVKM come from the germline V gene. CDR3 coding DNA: TGTGCCAGCAGTTTATGGGGCAGCTATAACTATGGCTACACCTTC. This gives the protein CASSLWGSYNYGYTF.

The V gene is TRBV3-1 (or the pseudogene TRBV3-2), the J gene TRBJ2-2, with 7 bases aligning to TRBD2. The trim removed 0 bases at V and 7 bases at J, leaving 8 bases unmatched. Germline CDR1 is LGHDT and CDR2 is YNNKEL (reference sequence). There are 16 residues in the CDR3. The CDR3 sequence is CASSQEGGRARGELFF. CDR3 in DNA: TGTGCCAGCAGCCAAGAAGGAGGGAGGGCCCGCGGGGAGCTGTTTTTT.

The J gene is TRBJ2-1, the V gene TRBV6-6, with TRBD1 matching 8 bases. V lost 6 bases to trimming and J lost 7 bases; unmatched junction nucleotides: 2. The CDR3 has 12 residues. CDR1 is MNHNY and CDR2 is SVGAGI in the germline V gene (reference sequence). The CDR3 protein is CASSQGANEQFF. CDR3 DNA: TGTGCCAGCAGCCAGGGGGCGAATGAGCAGTTCTTC.

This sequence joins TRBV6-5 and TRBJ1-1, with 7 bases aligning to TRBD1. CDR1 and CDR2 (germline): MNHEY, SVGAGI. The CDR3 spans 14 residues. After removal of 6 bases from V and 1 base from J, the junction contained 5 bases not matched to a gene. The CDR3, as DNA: TGTGCCAGCAGGCCGGGACAGTCGAACACTGAAGCTTTCTTT. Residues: CASRPGQSNTEAFF.

The CDR3 sequence: CASKAGTGGTGELFF. In nucleotides, the CDR3 is TGTGCCAGCAAAGCCGGGACAGGGGGAACCGGGGAGCTGTTTTTT. The chain uses TRBV6-5 and TRBJ2-2; TRBD1 agrees at 11 bases. Germline assignment: CDR1 MNHEY and CDR2 SVGAGI. Trimming removed 7 bases from V and 5 bases from J; junction bases left unmatched: 6. The CDR3 sequence is 15 residues long.

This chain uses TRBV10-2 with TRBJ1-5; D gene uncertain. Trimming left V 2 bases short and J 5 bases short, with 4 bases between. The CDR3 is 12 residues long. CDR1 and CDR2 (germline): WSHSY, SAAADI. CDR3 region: CASSELHQPQHF. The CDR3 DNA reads TGCGCCAGCAGTGAGCTACATCAGCCCCAGCATTTT.

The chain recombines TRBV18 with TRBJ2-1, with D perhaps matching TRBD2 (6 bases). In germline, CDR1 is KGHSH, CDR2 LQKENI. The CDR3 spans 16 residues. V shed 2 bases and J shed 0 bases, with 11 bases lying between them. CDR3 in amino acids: CASSPIADNSYNEQFF. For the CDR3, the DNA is TGTGCCAGCTCACCAATAGCGGATAACTCCTACAATGAGCAGTTCTTC. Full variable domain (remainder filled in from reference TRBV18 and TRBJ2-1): NAGVMQNPRHLVRRRGQEARLRCSPMKGHSHVYWYRQLPEEGLKFMVYLQKENIIDESGMPKERFSAEFPKEGPSILRIQQVVRGDSAAYFCASSPIADNSYNEQFFGPGTRLTVL.

CDR3 coding DNA: TGCGCCAGCAGCCAAGGGACAGCGGGGAGGAGTATGGAAAAACTGTTTTTT. It is translated as CASSQGTAGRSMEKLFF. The chain uses TRBV4-1 and TRBJ1-4, with a possible D match to TRBD1 (6 bases). The CDR3 runs 17 residues. V lost 1 base, J lost 8 bases, and 20 bases lay in between. Per germline, CDR1 MGHRA and CDR2 YSYEKL.

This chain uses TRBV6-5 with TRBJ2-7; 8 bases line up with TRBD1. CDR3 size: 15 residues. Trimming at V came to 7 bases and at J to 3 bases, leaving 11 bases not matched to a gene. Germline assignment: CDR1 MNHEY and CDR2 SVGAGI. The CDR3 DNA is TGTGCCAGCACCCAAGGCTGGACAGGGAACTACGAGCAGTACTTC. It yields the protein CASTQGWTGNYEQYF.

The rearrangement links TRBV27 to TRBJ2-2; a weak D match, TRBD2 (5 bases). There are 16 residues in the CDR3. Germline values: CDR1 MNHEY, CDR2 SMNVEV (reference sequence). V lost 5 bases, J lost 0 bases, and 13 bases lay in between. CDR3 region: CASSQRALANTGELFF. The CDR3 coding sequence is TGTGCCAGCAGTCAGAGGGCACTGGCGAACACCGGGGAGCTGTTTTTT.

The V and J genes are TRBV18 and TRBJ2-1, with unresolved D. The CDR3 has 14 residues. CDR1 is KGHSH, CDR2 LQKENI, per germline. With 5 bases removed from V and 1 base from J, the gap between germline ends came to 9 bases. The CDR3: CASSFRVSYNEQFF. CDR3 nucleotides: TGTGCCAGCTCATTTCGGGTGTCCTACAATGAGCAGTTCTTC.

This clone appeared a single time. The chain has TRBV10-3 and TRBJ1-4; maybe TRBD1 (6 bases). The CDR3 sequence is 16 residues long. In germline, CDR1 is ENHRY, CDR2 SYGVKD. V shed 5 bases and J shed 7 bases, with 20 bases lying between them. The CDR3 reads CAISHGQLIRGEKLFF. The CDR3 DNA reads TGTGCCATCAGTCATGGACAGTTAATACGAGGTGAAAAACTGTTTTTT.

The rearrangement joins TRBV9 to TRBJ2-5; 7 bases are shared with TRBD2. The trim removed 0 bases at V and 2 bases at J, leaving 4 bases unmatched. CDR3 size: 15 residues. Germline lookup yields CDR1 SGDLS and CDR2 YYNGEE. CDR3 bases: TGTGCCAGCAGCGTAGCCTCTAGCGGACAAGAGACCCAGTACTTC. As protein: CASSVASSGQETQYF.

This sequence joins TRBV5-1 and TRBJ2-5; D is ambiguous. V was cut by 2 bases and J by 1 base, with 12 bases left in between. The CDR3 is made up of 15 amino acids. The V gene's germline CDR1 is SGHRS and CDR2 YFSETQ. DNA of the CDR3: TGCGCCAGCAGCTTACAGTTCCCGAGCCAAGAGACCCAGTACTTC. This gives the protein CASSLQFPSQETQYF.

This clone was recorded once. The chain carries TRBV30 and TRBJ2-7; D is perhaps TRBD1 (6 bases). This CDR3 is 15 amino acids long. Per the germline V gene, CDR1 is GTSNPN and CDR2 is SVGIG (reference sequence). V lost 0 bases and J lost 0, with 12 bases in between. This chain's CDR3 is CAWSVGVRGSYEQYF. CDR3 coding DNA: TGTGCCTGGAGTGTAGGGGTCAGGGGCTCCTACGAGCAGTACTTC.